The 30 T cell receptor beta chains in this list originate from one sample, sequenced in a study of blood T cell repertoires in COVID-19. Profiled with immunoSEQ multiplex PCR; TCRdb holds only in-frame clones, not every one. The table lists about 110,000 clones, about 83% of them singletons. Input material: peripheral blood. The source of these receptors is a woman aged 70 to 79 with acute or convalescent COVID-19.

The chain couples TRBV4-1 to TRBJ1-6; tentatively, D is TRBD1 (5 bases). Trimming stripped 0 bases from V and 0 bases from J, with 18 bases between. Looked up from germline, CDR1 is MGHRA and CDR2 is YSYEKL. The CDR3 is made up of 20 amino acids. CDR3 sequence (DNA): TGCGCCAGCAGCCAAGATATATTTCAGGGAAGCAGCTCCTATAATTCACCCCTCCACTTT. Amino acid sequence: CASSQDIFQGSSSYNSPLHF.

The chain recombines TRBV4-3 with TRBJ1-2; D not resolved. CDR1 is LGHNA, CDR2 YSLEER, per germline. This CDR3 contains 18 residues. Trimming stripped 0 bases from V and 2 bases from J, with 19 bases between. CDR3 in amino acids: CASSQDTRGERLNYGYTF. The CDR3 DNA follows: TGCGCCAGCAGCCAAGATACCCGCGGGGAGCGATTGAACTATGGCTACACCTTC.

The V gene is TRBV12-5, the J gene TRBJ1-2; D might be TRBD1 (5 bases). Germline V gene sequence: CDR1 LGHNT, CDR2 FRNRAP. The CDR3 loop spans 13 amino acids. V was clipped by 2 bases and J by 10 bases, with 14 bases between them. This CDR3 reads CASGLPPGRDYTF. The CDR3 region has the DNA TGTGCTAGTGGTTTGCCCCCTGGCAGGGACTACACCTTC.

This clone was observed once. V usage is TRBV6-2 or TRBV6-3 and J usage is TRBJ2-7; D unresolved. This CDR3 comprises 12 residues. Germline CDR1 reads MNHEY; CDR2 reads SVGEGT. V gave up 0 bases and J gave up 6 bases, with 6 bases separating them. The CDR3 DNA follows: TGTGCCAGCAGTTACTCGACGGGCGAGCAGTACGTC. Amino acid sequence: CASSYSTGEQYV.

The sample holds a few counts of this clone. The chain employs TRBV6-2 or TRBV6-3 and TRBJ1-4; D gene unclear. Germline V gene data show CDR1 as MNHEY and CDR2 as SVGEGT. V was pared by 2 bases and J by 1 base, with 11 bases between. The CDR3 is 16 amino acids. The CDR3 region is CASSYPRIGTNEKLFF. Written as DNA, the CDR3 is TGTGCCAGCAGTTACCCTAGGATAGGAACTAATGAAAAACTGTTTTTT.

This clone was detected once. This rearrangement joins TRBV6-5 to TRBJ2-3; 7 bases fit TRBD2. V gave up 2 bases and J gave up 1 base; unmatched junction bases: 3. The germline gives CDR1 MNHEY, CDR2 SVGAGI. This CDR3 has 15 residues. Here the CDR3 DNA reads TGTGCCAGCAGTTACAATAGCGGGCGCACAGATACGCAGTATTTT. The encoded protein is CASSYNSGRTDTQYF.

This chain joins TRBV3-1 (or the pseudogene TRBV3-2) and TRBJ1-5, with D tentatively TRBD1 (5 bases). CDR3 length: 13 amino acids. V was clipped by 4 bases and J by 11 bases, with 15 bases between them. Germline-derived CDR1 and CDR2 are LGHDT and YNNKEL (reference sequence). The CDR3 DNA is TGTGCCAGCAGCCCTCGGTCGGGGGTAGCCCAGCATTTT. It encodes CASSPRSGVAQHF.

V is TRBV4-3 and J is TRBJ1-4, with a weak D call TRBD1 (5 bases). This CDR3 is 19 amino acids long. Between the trimmed V and J ends, which lost 0 bases and 3 bases, there was a span of 20 bases. CDR1 is LGHNA, CDR2 YSLEER, per germline. The CDR3 bases are TGCGCCAGCAGCCAAGAACCCGCCAGGGTGAGGAGGGCTAATGAAAAACTGTTTTTT. This translates into CASSQEPARVRRANEKLFF.

In this sample, this clone turned up a few times. This chain joins TRBV6-4 and TRBJ2-3; a possible D gene is TRBD2 (5 bases). The V and J ends lost 3 bases and 0 bases respectively, with 10 bases between them. The CDR3 has 15 residues. Germline CDR1 reads MRHNA; CDR2 reads SNTAGT. The CDR3 region has the DNA TGTGCCAGCAGTGAGGGCGGGTCGAGCACAGATACGCAGTATTTT. Protein sequence: CASSEGGSSTDTQYF.

The chain recombines TRBV7-8 with TRBJ1-1; D is ambiguous. CDR3 length equals 13 residues. V was shortened by 3 bases and J by 7 bases, with 12 bases between the two germline ends. CDR1 and CDR2 from the germline V gene are SGHVS and FQNEAQ. The DNA of the CDR3 is TGTGCCAGCAGCTTCGGGGATTTAAATGAAGCTTTCTTT. Translation: CASSFGDLNEAFF.

This rearrangement joins TRBV4-2 to TRBJ1-5; 9 nucleotides align to TRBD1. The CDR3 has 15 amino acids. The V gene's germline CDR1 is LGHNA and CDR2 YNFKEQ. Losses at the gene ends were 4 bases for V and 3 bases for J; bases not matched to a gene: 4. The CDR3 bases are TGTGCCAGCAGCCTGGGACAGGGCTACAATCAGCCCCAGCATTTT. This translates into CASSLGQGYNQPQHF.

The chain recombines TRBV27 with TRBJ1-1, with D perhaps TRBD1 (6 bases). V was pared by 2 bases and J by 1 base, with 8 bases between. Germline V gene data show CDR1 as MNHEY and CDR2 as SMNVEV (reference sequence). The CDR3 loop spans 14 amino acids. CDR3 in DNA: TGTGCCAGCAGTTTAGCGGGGGCGAACACTGAAGCTTTCTTT. This sequence encodes CASSLAGANTEAFF.

The chain is built from TRBV11-3 and TRBJ2-2; D unresolved. The CDR3 totals 16 residues. V lost 5 bases, J lost 1 base, and 14 bases lay in between. CDR1 is SGHNT, CDR2 YENEEA, per germline. The CDR3, as DNA: TGTGCCAGCAGCCCCCGGCCGCGGAGGAACACCGGGGAGCTGTTTTTT. Residues: CASSPRPRRNTGELFF.

J is TRBJ1-2 and V is TRBV29-1; D gene unclear. Between the trimmed V and J ends, which lost 4 bases and 6 bases, there was a span of 12 bases. The CDR3 runs 12 residues. CDR1 SQVTM and CDR2 ANQGSEA come from the germline V gene. CDR3 sequence: CSVGIRDHGYTF. The CDR3 DNA is TGCAGCGTTGGGATCCGGGATCATGGCTACACCTTC.

The chain links TRBV11-2 to TRBJ2-5; TRBD1 matches at 8 bases. This CDR3 region has 14 residues. The J segment lost 5 bases and the V segment lost 4 bases, leaving 6 bases of the junction unmatched. CDR1 and CDR2 (germline): SGHAT, FQNNGV. The CDR3 spells CASSSTGVLETQYF. The CDR3 region has the DNA TGTGCCAGCAGCTCGACAGGGGTCCTTGAGACCCAGTACTTC. Complete variable domain (other parts from reference TRBV11-2 and TRBJ2-5): EAGVAQSPRYKIIEKRQSVAFWCNPISGHATLYWYQQILGQGPKLLIQFQNNGVVDDSQLPKDRFSAERLKGVDSTLKIQPAKLEDSAVYLCASSSTGVLETQYFGPGTRLLVL.

The chain uses TRBV18 and TRBJ1-4; no firm D call. The V end was cut by 2 bases, the J end by 5 bases, with 6 bases between. Germline V gene lookup returns CDR1 KGHSH and CDR2 LQKENI. The CDR3 has 13 residues. The CDR3 sequence is CASSPSQNEKLFF. The CDR3 DNA reads TGTGCCAGCTCACCATCCCAAAATGAAAAACTGTTTTTT.

The chain carries TRBV23-1 and TRBJ1-6; the D is unclear. TRBV23-1 is an ORF, with its function uncertain. This CDR3 comprises 17 residues. The ends were cut back, 3 bases at V and 4 bases at J, with 16 bases in the middle. The CDR3 DNA reads TGCGCCAGCAGTCACCCCAGACCGGGTTCTTATAATTCACCCCTCCACTTT. Residues: CASSHPRPGSYNSPLHF.

The chain combines TRBV7-9 with TRBJ1-2, with unresolved D. The V end was cut by 1 base, the J end by 4 bases, with 13 bases between. This CDR3 has 15 amino acids. Germline CDR1 reads SEHNR; CDR2 reads FQNEAQ (reference sequence). DNA for the CDR3: TGTGCCAGCAGCTTAGGCGACTACAGCTTCTATGGCTACACCTTC. Protein sequence: CASSLGDYSFYGYTF.

V usage is TRBV27 and J usage is TRBJ1-2; D may be TRBD1 (5 bases). V was pared by 2 bases and J by 3 bases, with 16 bases between. The length of the CDR3 is 16 residues. Germline CDR1 reads MNHEY; CDR2 reads SMNVEV (reference sequence). CDR3 sequence: CASSLALGGRHYGYTF. The CDR3 DNA reads TGTGCCAGCAGTTTAGCGCTCGGGGGTCGGCACTATGGCTACACCTTC.

The chain is built from TRBV29-1 and TRBJ2-1; D might be TRBD1 (5 bases). Germline V lookup: CDR1 SQVTM, CDR2 ANQGSEA. The CDR3 consists of 11 residues. Deletions cut 6 bases from V and 9 bases from J, with 12 bases between. This CDR3 reads CSVEQVPEQFF. DNA for the CDR3: TGCAGCGTAGAACAGGTACCTGAGCAGTTCTTC.

The chain combines TRBV15 with TRBJ2-4; D might be TRBD1 (6 bases). CDR3 length: 17 residues. CDR1 is LNHNV, CDR2 YYDKDF, per germline (reference sequence). Deletions cut 0 bases from V and 0 bases from J, with 12 bases between. The CDR3 DNA is TGTGCCACCAGCAGAGACCCAGGACAGCCAGCCAAAAACATTCAGTACTTC. Its protein is CATSRDPGQPAKNIQYF.

The chain uses TRBV5-1 and TRBJ1-4; 7 bases agree with TRBD1. The CDR3 is 15 amino acids. Germline values: CDR1 SGHRS, CDR2 YFSETQ. V was clipped by 3 bases and J by 0 bases; unmatched bases: 2. The CDR3 loop is CASSWTGTTNEKLFF. CDR3 sequence (DNA): TGCGCCAGCAGCTGGACAGGCACAACTAATGAAAAACTGTTTTTT. Full variable domain (missing parts from reference TRBV5-1 and TRBJ1-4): KAGVTQTPRYLIKTRGQQVTLSCSPISGHRSVSWYQQTPGQGLQFLFEYFSETQRNKGNFPGRFSGRQFSNSRSEMNVSTLELGDSALYLCASSWTGTTNEKLFFGSGTQLSVL.

This rearrangement joins TRBV11-2 to TRBJ2-1; 10 nucleotides align to TRBD2. The V segment lost 2 bases and the J segment 4 bases; nucleotides outside the gene matches: 2. CDR1 is SGHAT and CDR2 is FQNNGV in the germline V gene. The CDR3 has 15 amino acids. This chain's CDR3 is CASSLTSGNYNEQFF. For the CDR3, the DNA is TGTGCCAGCAGCTTAACTAGCGGGAATTACAATGAGCAGTTCTTC.

The chain's CDR3 is CASSLFGTGGQPQHF. In DNA, the CDR3 is TGTGCCAGCAGCTTGTTTGGGACAGGGGGCCAGCCCCAGCATTTT. This rearrangement joins TRBV5-8 to TRBJ1-5; 12 nucleotides line up with TRBD1. Looked up from germline, CDR1 is SGHTS and CDR2 is YDEGEE. The CDR3 has 15 amino acids. The V and J ends lost 1 base and 7 bases, in that order; junction bases with no gene match: 3.

The rearrangement joins TRBV28 to TRBJ2-1, with 8 bases matching TRBD2. CDR3 length equals 16 residues. Germline V gene data show CDR1 as MDHEN and CDR2 as SYDVKM. With V trimmed by 6 bases and J by 3 bases, 10 bases remained unmatched. The CDR3 loop is CASREGVRGDYNEQFF. The CDR3 bases are TGTGCCAGCAGGGAAGGGGTGCGGGGGGACTACAATGAGCAGTTCTTC.

V and J are TRBV28 and TRBJ1-1, with D possibly being TRBD1 (5 bases). The germline V gene has CDR1 MDHEN and CDR2 SYDVKM. The CDR3 runs to 16 residues. Trimming cost V 8 bases and J 1 base, with 20 bases left between them. CDR3 nucleotide sequence: TGTGCCAGCGCAGCGGGACTCCTGAGGGGGAACACTGAAGCTTTCTTT. Translating it yields CASAAGLLRGNTEAFF.

This rearrangement joins TRBV6-6 to TRBJ1-2; 11 nucleotides match TRBD1. V lost 7 bases to trimming and J lost 7 bases; unmatched junction nucleotides: 8. The CDR3 consists of 14 residues. Germline CDR1 is MNHNY and CDR2 is SVGAGI (reference sequence). CDR3 region: CASNLGQGERGYTF. The CDR3 bases are TGTGCCAGCAACTTGGGACAGGGGGAACGTGGCTACACCTTC.

The chain recombines TRBV28 with TRBJ1-1; no reliable D call. V was pared by 2 bases and J by 4 bases, with 17 bases between. In germline, CDR1 is MDHEN, CDR2 SYDVKM. CDR3 length: 16 residues. CDR3 residues: CASSLTDLPRGTEAFF. Written as DNA, the CDR3 is TGTGCCAGCAGTTTAACAGACTTACCCCGGGGCACTGAAGCTTTCTTT.

In DNA, the CDR3 is TGTGCCAGCAGTTTACCCGGACAGGGGGCCCGTGGCTACACCTTC. Translated, it gives CASSLPGQGARGYTF. The V call is TRBV28, the J call TRBJ1-2, with 11 bases aligning to TRBD1. The germline V gene has CDR1 MDHEN and CDR2 SYDVKM. The CDR3 consists of 15 residues. Germline trimming cut 2 bases from V and 7 bases from J; bases unmatched to any gene: 6.

The gene calls are TRBV15 and TRBJ1-5; a weak D match, TRBD1 (6 bases). This CDR3 has 12 amino acids. CDR1 is LNHNV and CDR2 is YYDKDF in the germline V gene (reference sequence). V was clipped by 5 bases and J by 6 bases, with 8 bases between them. This CDR3 reads CATSSGAQPQHF. CDR3 bases: TGTGCCACCAGCTCAGGGGCTCAGCCCCAGCATTTT. Together with reference TRBV15 and TRBJ1-5, the CDR3 gives the full variable domain: DAMVIQNPRYQVTQFGKPVTLSCSQTLNHNVMYWYQQKSSQAPKLLFHYYDKDFNNEADTPDNFQSRRPNTSFCFLDIRSPGLGDTAMYLCATSSGAQPQHFGDGTRLSIL.